This T cell receptor (beta chain) was identified during a study of blood T cell repertoires in COVID-19 (dated by TCRdb to between 2020 and 2021). Some background on the complete study: Samples covering the acute and convalescent phases of COVID-19 were provided by collaborators in the United States, Italy and Spain. The dataset comprised deeply sampled blood TCRbeta repertoires from subjects exposed to, actively infected with, or recovered from COVID-19. The repertoires were released in a freely available public database intended as a resource for research on the immune response to SARS-CoV-2. Where available, HLA class I and class II types were obtained from metadata supplied by the sample provider rather than from assay-based typing. The samples were drawn from the first 160 participants of the ongoing ImmuneRACE study and from over a thousand subjects provided by 6 global collaborators. Sample metadata almost always included a de-identified subject ID, COVID-19 status, age in years and sex. The prospective study material was composed of cDNA or gDNA derived from T cells, B-cell-depleted T cells, or PBMCs. Broader findings and caveats from the paper: The quantity of clinical and demographic metadata differed by source and by participant and was supplied without curation.

The immunoSEQ Assay, a bias-controlled multiplex PCR, was used to amplify TCRbeta CDR3 regions from genomic DNA. The authors processed their data as follows. Nucleated cell counts per sample were estimated from amplification of reference gene primers within the assay. Sequence reads were collapsed and filtered to measure the absolute abundance of every unique TCRbeta CDR3 rearrangement. Productive Simpson clonality was computed per sample as the square root of Simpson's diversity index over productive rearrangements. TCRdb mirrors the immuneACCESS table, restricted to in-frame sequences. Some clones are absent from its copies; in checked studies, under half trace to an unresolved V gene, and the reason for the others is unknown. Clone size and V and J calls were adopted from that table, with D and trimming inferred from the DNA. The sample yields approximately 180,000 clones; roughly 85% were counted once. The ten largest make up approximately 9.9% of the sample.

Each collaborating institution followed its own protocols to collect whole blood in K2EDTA tubes. For TCRbeta analysis, collaborators shipped samples as frozen whole blood, isolated PBMCs, or DNA extracted from either of those sample types. The CDR3 runs 16 amino acids, cysteine and phenylalanine included. The only DNA kept is the CDR3, 48 bases in frame from the first base. Compared with germline, V lacks 6 bases and J lacks 1 base; bases without a gene match: 9. CDR1 and CDR2, looked up from the germline V gene (reference sequence), are LNHDA and SQIVND. With respect to this clone: Its antigen specificity is not known. The input lacks base qualities; no much larger clone sits a single base away.

The chain links TRBV19 with TRBJ2-5; 9 bases in the middle match TRBD2. The sequence was obtained from a human donor with active or convalescent COVID-19. The donor label of this sample is uncertain. The sample comprised peripheral blood. The DNA sequence is as follows: TGTGCCAGTAGCATACCTAGCGGGGTCTCCCAAGAGACCCAGTACTTC. It translates to CASSIPSGVSQETQYF.